Below are 32 T cell receptor beta chains sequenced from a single sample in a study of cytomegalovirus exposure and HLA in healthy donors. PCR employed 60 Vbeta and 13 Jbeta primers. Sequencing used immunoSEQ multiplex PCR; TCRdb keeps in-frame clones, though not all of them. The repertoire includes some 140,000 clones, roughly four fifths of them detected once, and roughly 1.3% sits in the top ten. Sequenced material: PBMCs. The receptors shown here come from a woman between 40 and 55 years old in good health and CMV-seronegative.

The chain links TRBV27 to TRBJ2-1, with 9 bases identical to TRBD1. Germline V gene sequence: CDR1 MNHEY, CDR2 SMNVEV (reference sequence). This CDR3 region has 15 residues. Trimming cost V 3 bases and J 5 bases; bases outside gene matches: 5. The CDR3 loop reads CASSFYRGRNNEQFF. CDR3 nucleotides: TGTGCCAGCAGTTTTTACAGGGGGCGTAACAATGAGCAGTTCTTC.

On this clone: This same CDR3 is encoded by further DNA sequences in the sample. The CDR3 loop is CASSQSGRDEKLFF. CDR3 coding DNA: TGTGCCAGCAGTCAGAGCGGGAGAGACGAAAAACTGTTTTTT. The chain carries TRBV6-6 and TRBJ1-4; no reliable D call. V shed 5 bases and J shed 8 bases, with 15 bases lying between them. Looked up from germline, CDR1 is MNHNY and CDR2 is SVGAGI (reference sequence). CDR3 length equals 14 residues.

The chain employs TRBV15 and TRBJ2-1, with D uncertain. Trimming pared 1 base from V and 2 bases from J, leaving 9 bases between. This CDR3 comprises 15 residues. The germline V gene has CDR1 LNHNV and CDR2 YYDKDF (reference sequence). In DNA, the CDR3 is TGTGCCACCAGCAGAGGTTCGACAACCTACAATGAGCAGTTCTTC. This sequence encodes CATSRGSTTYNEQFF.

This clone was seen a handful of times. V and J are TRBV5-6 and TRBJ1-1; the D gene is possibly TRBD1 (5 bases). Germline values: CDR1 SGHDT, CDR2 YYEEEE. Trimming shortened V by 4 bases and J by 3 bases, and 7 bases separated the two germline ends. This CDR3 is 12 amino acids long. The CDR3 nucleotides read TGTGCCAGCAGCAAACAGGACACTGAAGCTTTCTTT. This gives the protein CASSKQDTEAFF.

The chain combines TRBV18 with TRBJ2-2; TRBD1 matches at 7 bases. This CDR3 is built from 13 residues. V trimming: 7 bases; J trimming: 5 bases; junction bases outside the gene matches: 4. The V gene's germline CDR1 is KGHSH and CDR2 LQKENI. DNA for the CDR3: TGTGCCAGCTGGACAGGACGGACCGGGGAGCTGTTTTTT. Translation gives CASWTGRTGELFF.

The chain is built from TRBV12-5 and TRBJ1-2, with D uncertain. Germline-derived CDR1 and CDR2 are LGHNT and FRNRAP. Trimming took 0 bases from V and 4 from J, leaving 18 bases between them. This CDR3 has 17 residues. The CDR3 region is CASGLVLGRGGIYGYTF. CDR3 coding DNA: TGTGCTAGTGGTTTGGTATTGGGCCGGGGAGGTATCTATGGCTACACCTTC.

The rearrangement joins TRBV6-6 to TRBJ1-1, with a tentative D call TRBD1 (5 bases). This CDR3 has 12 amino acids. V was clipped by 6 bases and J by 3 bases, with 8 bases between them. Germline CDR1 reads MNHNY; CDR2 reads SVGAGI (reference sequence). The CDR3 DNA sequence: TGTGCCAGCAGGGAGGGGTACACTGAAGCTTTCTTT. Protein sequence: CASREGYTEAFF.

The chain uses TRBV25-1 and TRBJ1-2; a possible D gene is TRBD1 (6 bases). Germline V gene lookup returns CDR1 MGHDK and CDR2 SYGVNS. V dropped 3 bases and J dropped 1 base, with 12 bases sitting between them. This CDR3 is 15 amino acids long. In nucleotides, the CDR3 is TGTGCCAGCAGTGAGACAGGCTTTGTTAACTATGGCTACACCTTC. Translated, it gives CASSETGFVNYGYTF.

This clone was recorded once. The chain is built from TRBV25-1 and TRBJ2-3; D is undetermined. CDR1 and CDR2 from the germline V gene are MGHDK and SYGVNS. V was trimmed by 4 bases and J by 3 bases, leaving 5 bases between them. The CDR3 is 12 residues long. CDR3 sequence (DNA): TGTGCCAGCAGTGGTAGTACAGATACGCAGTATTTT. This gives the protein CASSGSTDTQYF.

V and J are TRBV19 and TRBJ1-1; D might be TRBD1 (6 bases). CDR3 length equals 13 residues. Germline V gene sequence: CDR1 LNHDA, CDR2 SQIVND (reference sequence). With 5 bases removed from V and 3 bases from J, the gap between germline ends came to 10 bases. The CDR3 bases are TGTGCCAGTAGTTTACAGGGTTACACTGAAGCTTTCTTT. Amino acid sequence: CASSLQGYTEAFF.

Written as DNA, the CDR3 is TGTGCCAGCAGTTACTCGACTGCGAATGAAAAACTGTTTTTT. This encodes CASSYSTANEKLFF. The chain employs TRBV6-5 and TRBJ1-4; no reliable D call. This CDR3 has 14 amino acids. V lost 0 bases and J 5 bases, leaving 7 bases between the germline ends. Germline V CDR1 and CDR2: MNHEY, SVGAGI.

The chain joins TRBV6-5 to TRBJ1-5; D may be TRBD1 (5 bases). V was cut by 5 bases and J by 3 bases, with 14 bases left in between. This CDR3 contains 15 residues. Germline V gene data show CDR1 as MNHEY and CDR2 as SVGAGI. The CDR3 reads CASSARGAINQPQHF. CDR3 nucleotides: TGTGCCAGCAGTGCTAGGGGCGCCATCAATCAGCCCCAGCATTTT.

The rearrangement uses TRBV7-2 and TRBJ1-5; maybe TRBD1 (6 bases). The CDR3 spans 15 residues. The V gene's germline CDR1 is SGHTA and CDR2 FQGNSA. The ends were cut back, 1 base at V and 3 bases at J, with 10 bases in the middle. The CDR3 bases are TGTGCCAGCAGCTTAGGGGACAATTTCAATCAGCCCCAGCATTTT. Translating it yields CASSLGDNFNQPQHF.

This chain joins TRBV19 and TRBJ1-4; no reliable D call. Germline CDR1 is LNHDA and CDR2 is SQIVND (reference sequence). The ends were cut back, 5 bases at V and 8 bases at J, with 18 bases in the middle. The CDR3 length is 15 residues. CDR3 in DNA: TGTGCCAGTAGTCCCCTTCGGGGAGACGGAGAAAAACTGTTTTTT. The encoded protein is CASSPLRGDGEKLFF.

The chain recombines TRBV27 with TRBJ1-1, with 7 bases lining up with TRBD1. CDR3 length: 14 residues. Germline CDR1 and CDR2: MNHEY and SMNVEV (reference sequence). After removal of 5 bases from V and 1 base from J, the junction contained 4 bases not matched to a gene. The CDR3 loop reads CASSVGQENTEAFF. CDR3 nucleotides: TGTGCCAGCAGTGTCGGACAGGAGAACACTGAAGCTTTCTTT.

The V and J genes are TRBV10-3 and TRBJ1-1; D is ambiguous. V was cut by 6 bases and J by 6 bases, with 14 bases left in between. The CDR3 runs 13 residues. CDR1 ENHRY and CDR2 SYGVKD come from the germline V gene. CDR3 DNA: TGTGCCATCAGAGAGGCCAGGTACGCTGAAGCTTTCTTT. As protein: CAIREARYAEAFF.

This chain links TRBV4-1 with TRBJ1-3, with D hard to call. The CDR3 covers 15 residues. Germline V gene lookup returns CDR1 MGHRA and CDR2 YSYEKL. The V and J ends lost 0 bases and 4 bases respectively, with 10 bases between them. CDR3 sequence: CASSQESLAGNTIYF. CDR3 in DNA: TGCGCCAGCAGCCAAGAAAGTTTAGCCGGAAACACCATATATTTT.

The chain carries TRBV7-9 and TRBJ2-4; D gene unclear. The CDR3 is made up of 16 amino acids. Looked up from germline, CDR1 is SEHNR and CDR2 is FQNEAQ (reference sequence). Trimming removed 5 bases at V and 2 bases at J, with 16 bases between. The CDR3 bases are TGTGCCAGCAGCCCCGACTTCAGCCTTTCCAAAAACATTCAGTACTTC. Amino acid sequence: CASSPDFSLSKNIQYF.

The chain carries TRBV7-9 and TRBJ1-2, with D possibly matching TRBD1 (5 bases). The V end lost 5 bases, the J end lost 5 bases, and 18 bases lay between the germline ends. Germline CDR1 is SEHNR and CDR2 is FQNEAQ (reference sequence). The CDR3 length is 15 residues. The CDR3 loop is CASSGIRTTRYGYTF. CDR3 DNA: TGTGCCAGCAGCGGCATAAGGACAACTCGATATGGCTACACCTTC.

In its sample, this clone was seen once. CDR3 loop: CASSLGRLPFESNQPQHF. The CDR3 DNA sequence: TGTGCCAGCAGTTTGGGCCGCCTACCCTTCGAGAGCAATCAGCCCCAGCATTTT. The V and J genes are TRBV7-8 and TRBJ1-5; the D is unclear. Looked up from germline, CDR1 is SGHVS and CDR2 is FQNEAQ. CDR3 size: 18 residues. With 6 bases removed from V and 1 base from J, the gap between germline ends came to 22 bases.

The chain couples TRBV27 to TRBJ1-3; D unresolved. This CDR3 has 16 residues. Trimming pared 0 bases from V and 4 bases from J, leaving 13 bases between. Germline V CDR1 and CDR2: MNHEY, SMNVEV (reference sequence). CDR3 in amino acids: CASSLSQDLVGNTIYF. DNA for the CDR3: TGTGCCAGCAGTTTATCCCAGGATCTTGTCGGAAACACCATATATTTT.

The J gene is TRBJ1-6, the V gene TRBV27; 9 nucleotides agree with TRBD1. The J segment lost 8 bases and the V segment lost 5 bases, leaving 7 bases of the junction unmatched. The CDR3 covers 15 residues. Germline V CDR1 and CDR2: MNHEY, SMNVEV (reference sequence). This CDR3 reads CASSPLQGADSPLHF. The CDR3 nucleotides are TGTGCCAGCAGTCCACTACAGGGGGCCGATTCACCCCTCCACTTT.

This chain uses TRBV9 with TRBJ1-3; D remains ambiguous. Germline V gene sequence: CDR1 SGDLS, CDR2 YYNGEE. CDR3 length equals 14 residues. V lost 1 base and J 4 bases, leaving 9 bases between the germline ends. The CDR3 reads CASSVTLEGNTIYF. The CDR3 DNA sequence: TGTGCCAGCAGCGTAACCTTGGAGGGAAACACCATATATTTT. The entire variable domain, with the rest obtained from reference TRBV9 and TRBJ1-3, is as follows: DSGVTQTPKHLITATGQRVTLRCSPRSGDLSVYWYQQSLDQGLQFLIQYYNGEERAKGNILERFSAQQFPDLHSELNLSSLELGDSALYFCASSVTLEGNTIYFGEGSWLTVV.

The chain combines TRBV19 with TRBJ2-5; D is perhaps TRBD2 (5 bases). V was cut by 7 bases and J by 5 bases, with 20 bases left in between. The CDR3 runs 15 residues. Germline values: CDR1 LNHDA, CDR2 SQIVND (reference sequence). CDR3 coding DNA: TGTGCCAGTACTGTATCGGTGGGGAGTTTGGAGACCCAGTACTTC. Its protein product is CASTVSVGSLETQYF. Drawing the rest from reference TRBV19 and TRBJ2-5, the complete variable domain is DGGITQSPKYLFRKEGQNVTLSCEQNLNHDAMYWYRQDPGQGLRLIYYSQIVNDFQKGDIAEGYSVSREKKESFPLTVTSAQKNPTAFYLCASTVSVGSLETQYFGPGTRLLVL.

This clone was picked up a small number of times. The rearrangement uses TRBV10-3 and TRBJ1-1; no clear D gene. Germline V gene sequence: CDR1 ENHRY, CDR2 SYGVKD. The V and J ends lost 0 bases and 5 bases respectively, with 7 bases between them. This CDR3 region has 13 residues. CDR3 in amino acids: CAISESHRTEAFF. The DNA for the CDR3 is TGTGCCATCAGTGAGTCCCATCGGACTGAAGCTTTCTTT.

This chain uses TRBV5-1 with TRBJ2-5; 7 positions agree with TRBD2. The DNA end is more similar to TRBJ2-7, so the J call may be wrong. Germline V gene lookup returns CDR1 SGHRS and CDR2 YFSETQ. This CDR3 has 14 residues. CDR3: CASSFGGNSYEQYF. DNA of the CDR3: TGCGCCAGCAGCTTCGGGGGGAACTCCTACGAGCAGTACTTC.

Here the CDR3 reads CASRSGGYTEAFF. For the CDR3, the DNA is TGTGCCAGTAGAAGCGGCGGATACACTGAAGCTTTCTTT. The rearrangement uses TRBV19 and TRBJ1-1; unclear D gene. This CDR3 spans 13 amino acids. Trimming removed 6 bases from V and 3 bases from J, with 11 bases in between. The V gene's germline CDR1 is LNHDA and CDR2 SQIVND (reference sequence).

This clone was recorded once. This chain uses TRBV5-1 with TRBJ1-3; 7 nucleotides match TRBD1. The CDR3 has 15 amino acids. V shed 3 bases and J 8 bases; nucleotides not matched to a gene: 11. Germline V gene lookup returns CDR1 SGHRS and CDR2 YFSETQ. In nucleotides, the CDR3 is TGCGCCAGCAGCTCAAGTGGGACAGAGGGAGACACCATATATTTT. Its translation: CASSSSGTEGDTIYF.

The chain carries TRBV29-1 and TRBJ1-2, with a tentative D call TRBD1 (5 bases). The V end lost 7 bases, the J end lost 3 bases, and 12 bases lay between the germline ends. The CDR3 has 12 residues. Per germline, CDR1 SQVTM and CDR2 ANQGSEA. The CDR3 reads CSARGTDYGYTF. CDR3 coding DNA: TGCAGCGCCCGGGGGACGGACTATGGCTACACCTTC.

This rearrangement joins TRBV19 to TRBJ1-5; D might be TRBD1 (6 bases). Trimming stripped 5 bases from V and 3 bases from J, with 14 bases between. The CDR3 length is 15 residues. The germline V gene encodes CDR1 LNHDA and CDR2 SQIVND (reference sequence). The chain's CDR3 is CASSVVQGTNQPQHF. The CDR3 DNA reads as TGTGCCAGTAGTGTAGTACAGGGAACCAATCAGCCCCAGCATTTT.

The chain joins TRBV28 to TRBJ1-1; 8 bases are shared with TRBD1. V shed 4 bases and J 4 bases; nucleotides not matched to a gene: 8. Germline V gene lookup returns CDR1 MDHEN and CDR2 SYDVKM. This CDR3 spans 15 amino acids. CDR3 bases: TGTGCCAGCAGTTGGACAGGGCTTCTCGGCACTGAAGCTTTCTTT. Translated, it gives CASSWTGLLGTEAFF.

The rearrangement uses TRBV2 and TRBJ2-5; D might be TRBD1 (5 bases). Germline V gene sequence: CDR1 SNHLY, CDR2 FYNNEI. This CDR3 is 13 amino acids long. Trimming took 7 bases from V and 0 from J, leaving 9 bases between them. The DNA of the CDR3 is TGTGCCAGCATGGACACGTACCAAGAGACCCAGTACTTC. Amino acids: CASMDTYQETQYF.